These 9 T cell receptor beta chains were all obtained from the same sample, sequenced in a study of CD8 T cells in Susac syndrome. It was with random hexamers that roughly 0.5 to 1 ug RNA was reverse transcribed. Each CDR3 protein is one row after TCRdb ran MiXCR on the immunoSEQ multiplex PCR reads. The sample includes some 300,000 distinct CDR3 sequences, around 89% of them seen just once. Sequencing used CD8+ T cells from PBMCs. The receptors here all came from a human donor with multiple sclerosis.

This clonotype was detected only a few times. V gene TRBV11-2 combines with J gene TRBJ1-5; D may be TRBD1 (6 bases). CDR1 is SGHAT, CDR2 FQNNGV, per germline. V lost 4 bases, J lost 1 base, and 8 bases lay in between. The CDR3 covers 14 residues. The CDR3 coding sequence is TGTGCCAGCAGCTCCACAGGGAGCAATCAGCCCCAGCATTTT. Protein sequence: CASSSTGSNQPQHF.

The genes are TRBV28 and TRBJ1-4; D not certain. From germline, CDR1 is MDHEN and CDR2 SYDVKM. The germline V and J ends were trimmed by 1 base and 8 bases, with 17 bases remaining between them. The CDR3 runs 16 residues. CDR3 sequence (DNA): TGTGCCAGCAGTTTATCCCCAGTGGAGTCCCCGGAAAAACTGTTTTTT. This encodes CASSLSPVESPEKLFF.

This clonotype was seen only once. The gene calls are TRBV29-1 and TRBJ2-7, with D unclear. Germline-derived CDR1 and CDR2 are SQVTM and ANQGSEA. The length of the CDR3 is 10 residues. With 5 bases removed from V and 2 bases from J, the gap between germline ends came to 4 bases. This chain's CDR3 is CSVIAYEQYF. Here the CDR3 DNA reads TGCAGCGTTATCGCCTACGAGCAGTACTTC.

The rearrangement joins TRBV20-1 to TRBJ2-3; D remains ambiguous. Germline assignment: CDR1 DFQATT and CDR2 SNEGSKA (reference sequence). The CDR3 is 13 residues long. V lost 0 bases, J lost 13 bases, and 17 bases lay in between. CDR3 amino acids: CSARDLITGEEYF. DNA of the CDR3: TGCAGTGCTAGAGATCTTATTACGGGTGAGGAGTATTTT.

As DNA, the CDR3 is TGTGCCAGCAGTTTAAAGGGGGCGGTTGAAAAACTGTTTTTT. Its protein is CASSLKGAVEKLFF. The chain combines TRBV28 with TRBJ1-4; 7 nucleotides line up with TRBD1. The CDR3 is 14 amino acids. Germline V gives CDR1 MDHEN, CDR2 SYDVKM. The V gene end was trimmed by 2 bases and the J gene end by 7 bases; junction bases not matched to a gene: 4.

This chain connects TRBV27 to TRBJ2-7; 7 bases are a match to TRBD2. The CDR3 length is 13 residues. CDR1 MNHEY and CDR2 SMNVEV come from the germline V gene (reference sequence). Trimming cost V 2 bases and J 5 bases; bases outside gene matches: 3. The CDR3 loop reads CASSLGGGNEQYF. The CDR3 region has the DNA TGTGCCAGCAGTTTAGGCGGGGGAAACGAGCAGTACTTC.

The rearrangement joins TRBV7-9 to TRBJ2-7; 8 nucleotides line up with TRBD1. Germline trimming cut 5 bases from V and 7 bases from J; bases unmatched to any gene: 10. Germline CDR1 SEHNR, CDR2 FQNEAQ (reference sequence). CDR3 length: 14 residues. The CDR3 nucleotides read TGTGCCAGCAGCCCACCCCAGGGGGCGGGGGAGCAGTACTTC. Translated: CASSPPQGAGEQYF.

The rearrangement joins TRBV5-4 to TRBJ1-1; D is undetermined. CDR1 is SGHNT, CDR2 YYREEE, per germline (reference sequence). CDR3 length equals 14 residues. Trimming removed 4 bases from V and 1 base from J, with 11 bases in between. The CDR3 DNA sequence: TGTGCCAGCAGCCCACCTTCTTCGAACACTGAAGCTTTCTTT. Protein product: CASSPPSSNTEAFF.

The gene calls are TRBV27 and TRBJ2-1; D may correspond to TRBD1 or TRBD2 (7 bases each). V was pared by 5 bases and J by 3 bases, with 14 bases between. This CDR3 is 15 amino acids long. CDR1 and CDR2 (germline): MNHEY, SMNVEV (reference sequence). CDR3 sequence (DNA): TGTGCCAGCAGTAAGGGGGCTAGCGGCTACAATGAGCAGTTCTTC. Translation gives CASSKGASGYNEQFF.